These 28 T cell receptor beta chains were all obtained from the same sample, sequenced in a study of regulatory T cells in long-lasting Graves disease. Building the TCR beta libraries relied on iRepertoire HTBI primers, and CDR3 regions underwent Arm-PCR. Each CDR3 protein is one row after TCRdb ran MiXCR on the multiplex PCR reads. The repertoire holds 440,000 or so distinct CDR3 sequences, with about 16% as singletons. The time point was: newly diagnosed GD, antithyroid drugs for less than 3 months. RNA extracted from PBMCs served as the sequencing template. These data were also reused for a study on T cells in Graves' hyperthyroidism and ophthalmopathy.

This specimen was peripheral blood mononuclear cells (PBMCs), taken at new diagnosis, from a patient treated with antithyroid drugs. Receptors originate from a woman in her twenties or thirties with Graves disease.

To note about this clonotype: A far larger clone lies a single base away; this is likely a read error. The CDR3 ends on some other residue instead of the conserved phenylalanine or tryptophan, so this is likely a read error. CDR3 nucleotide sequence: TGTGCCAGCAGCTTAGAGCTCCCCAGAGATGAGCAGTTCTGC. Protein product: CASSLELPRDEQFC. The genes are TRBV11-3 and TRBJ2-1; unclear D gene. Germline-derived CDR1 and CDR2 are SGHNT and YENEEA. V was clipped by 0 bases and J by 8 bases, with 11 bases between them. The CDR3 spans 14 residues.

This clonotype was picked up one time. This likely reflects a read error, since a far larger clone is one base away. This chain uses TRBV7-8 with TRBJ1-5, with a weak D call TRBD1 (6 bases). CDR3 size: 13 residues. CDR1 and CDR2 from the germline V gene are SGHVS and FQNEAQ. The ends were cut back, 5 bases at V and 1 base at J, with 6 bases in the middle. The CDR3 reads CASSGQSNQPQHF. The CDR3 region has the DNA TGTGCCAGCAGCGGACAGAGCAATCAGCCCCAGCATTTT.

The sample holds many counts of this clonotype. The chain is built from TRBV5-1 and TRBJ1-5; D possibly corresponds to TRBD1 (6 bases). Trimming took 3 bases from V and 8 from J, leaving 9 bases between them. Germline loops: CDR1 SGHRS, CDR2 YFSETQ. The CDR3 loop spans 12 amino acids. The CDR3 protein is CASSSRQEPQHF. CDR3 in DNA: TGCGCCAGCAGCTCCAGACAGGAGCCCCAGCATTTT.

Many counts were recorded for this clonotype. The chain couples TRBV24-1 to TRBJ2-5; 14 nucleotides line up with TRBD2. After removal of 3 bases from V and 5 bases from J, the junction contained 4 bases not matched to a gene. CDR3 length: 16 amino acids. Germline-derived CDR1 and CDR2 are KGHDR and SFDVKD. CDR3 loop: CATSDPGLAGVETQYF. CDR3 nucleotide sequence: TGTGCCACCAGTGATCCGGGACTAGCGGGAGTTGAGACCCAGTACTTC.

The V call is TRBV19, the J call TRBJ1-2, with D perhaps TRBD1 (5 bases). CDR1 and CDR2 (germline): LNHDA, SQIVND (reference sequence). Trimming pared 3 bases from V and 0 bases from J, leaving 11 bases between. This CDR3 has 15 residues. CDR3 residues: CASSIAAGSNYGYTF. CDR3 DNA: TGTGCCAGTAGTATCGCGGCAGGGTCTAACTATGGCTACACCTTC.

There are many counts of this clonotype. This chain links TRBV28 with TRBJ2-5; D is unresolved. V was trimmed by 5 bases and J by 6 bases, leaving 16 bases between them. Germline CDR1 is MDHEN and CDR2 is SYDVKM. The CDR3 totals 14 residues. CDR3 in amino acids: CASSTIPIKKTQYF. Written as DNA, the CDR3 is TGTGCCAGCAGTACCATTCCCATTAAGAAGACCCAGTACTTC.

In the case of this clonotype: A much larger clone lies a single base off, so this may be a read error. J is TRBJ2-2 and V is TRBV5-5; D not certain. The CDR3 is 19 amino acids. Germline V CDR1 and CDR2: SGHKS, YYEKEE (reference sequence). V lost 3 bases and J lost 1, with 22 bases in between. The CDR3 reads CASSSTPFTRAENTGELFF. DNA for the CDR3: TGTGCCAGCAGCTCTACCCCCTTTACTCGCGCCGAGAACACCGGGGAGCTGTTTTTT.

This chain joins TRBV24-1 and TRBJ2-1, with 11 positions matching TRBD2. Germline CDR1 KGHDR, CDR2 SFDVKD. The CDR3 is 15 residues long. J lost 4 bases, V lost 4 bases, and 2 bases had no gene match. The DNA for the CDR3 is TGTGCCACCAGTGAGGGACTAGCGGCTTACAATGAGCAGTTCTTC. Its protein is CATSEGLAAYNEQFF.

This clonotype was detected ten times or more. The V gene is TRBV6-1, the J gene TRBJ2-1, with a possible D match to TRBD1 (6 bases). The CDR3 runs 12 residues. Germline values: CDR1 MNHNS, CDR2 SASEGT. V lost 5 bases and J lost 12, with 14 bases in between. The CDR3 loop reads CASSNVQGVQFF. CDR3 sequence (DNA): TGTGCCAGCAGTAACGTACAGGGCGTGCAGTTCTTC.

This clonotype was seen repeatedly, ten times or more. The rearrangement uses TRBV20-1 and TRBJ2-7; possibly TRBD1 for D (6 bases). This CDR3 is 12 amino acids long. Germline V gene data show CDR1 as DFQATT and CDR2 as SNEGSKA (reference sequence). V lost 2 bases to trimming and J lost 4 bases, with 9 bases between them. This chain's CDR3 is CSARTTGYEQYF. The CDR3 coding sequence is TGCAGTGCTAGAACGACAGGTTACGAGCAGTACTTC.

V and J are TRBV30 and TRBJ2-7, with no clear D. V was clipped by 1 base and J by 0 bases, with 7 bases between them. This CDR3 contains 13 residues. Germline values: CDR1 GTSNPN, CDR2 SVGIG (reference sequence). The CDR3 nucleotides read TGTGCCTGGAGTGGGGCAGTCTCCTACGAGCAGTACTTC. This sequence encodes CAWSGAVSYEQYF.

This clonotype was observed a handful of times. The chain joins TRBV28 to TRBJ1-3; no reliable D call. The CDR3 length is 13 residues. Germline V gives CDR1 MDHEN, CDR2 SYDVKM. V lost 10 bases, J lost 1 base, and 11 bases lay in between. The CDR3: CATREYSGNTIYF. The CDR3 region has the DNA TGTGCCACTCGCGAGTATTCTGGAAACACCATATATTTT.

This clonotype was recorded many times. The chain uses TRBV2 and TRBJ2-7; D gene uncertain. V was shortened by 5 bases and J by 4 bases, with 6 bases between the two germline ends. Germline V gene data show CDR1 as SNHLY and CDR2 as FYNNEI. This CDR3 spans 11 amino acids. The DNA of the CDR3 is TGTGCCAGCAGTCCTCAATACGAGCAGTACTTC. The encoded protein is CASSPQYEQYF.

This clonotype was seen at least ten times. The chain joins TRBV28 to TRBJ1-1; 7 nucleotides match TRBD1. This CDR3 has 15 amino acids. Trimming removed 7 bases from V and 3 bases from J; junction bases left unmatched: 11. CDR1 is MDHEN and CDR2 is SYDVKM in the germline V gene. CDR3 in amino acids: CASTPLDREDTEAFF. DNA for the CDR3: TGTGCCAGCACGCCTCTCGACAGGGAGGACACTGAAGCTTTCTTT.

This clonotype showed up just a few times. The chain recombines TRBV20-1 with TRBJ2-1; the D gene is possibly TRBD2 (7 bases). This CDR3 is built from 16 residues. The germline V gene encodes CDR1 DFQATT and CDR2 SNEGSKA (reference sequence). The germline V and J ends were trimmed by 1 base and 3 bases, with 16 bases remaining between them. The chain's CDR3 is CSARVGGRPFYNEQFF. Written as DNA, the CDR3 is TGCAGTGCTAGAGTGGGGGGGCGGCCCTTCTACAATGAGCAGTTCTTC.

V gene TRBV2 combines with J gene TRBJ2-7; 10 nucleotides align to TRBD2. The CDR3 totals 16 residues. Trimming at V came to 4 bases and at J to 3 bases, leaving 9 bases not matched to a gene. Germline CDR1 and CDR2: SNHLY and FYNNEI. This CDR3 reads CASSGTAGGGDYEQYF. The CDR3 DNA reads TGTGCCAGCAGTGGAACAGCGGGGGGGGGTGACTACGAGCAGTACTTC.

This clonotype appeared a few times. The chain employs TRBV6-9 and TRBJ1-5; D gene uncertain. There are 16 residues in the CDR3. V was trimmed by 3 bases and J by 5 bases, leaving 17 bases between them. Germline lookup yields CDR1 MNHGY and CDR2 SVAAGI. The DNA for the CDR3 is TGTGCCAGCAGTTACCGTGGTTTCTCCGGGGATCAGCCCCAGCATTTT. Its protein is CASSYRGFSGDQPQHF.

The sample holds many counts of this clonotype. The junction departs from germline at one end; a sequencing error may be responsible. The rearrangement links TRBV20-1 to TRBJ2-1; a weak D match, TRBD2 (5 bases). CDR1 DFQATT and CDR2 SNEGSKA come from the germline V gene (reference sequence). CDR3 length equals 13 residues. The CDR3 region is CSAGETRNNEQFF. The CDR3, as DNA: TGCAGTGCTGGAGAAACTAGGAACAATGAGCAGTTCTTC.

This clonotype was observed many times. The V and J genes are TRBV12-3 or TRBV12-4 and TRBJ2-1; TRBD2 agrees at 12 bases. CDR3 length equals 18 residues. Germline trimming cut 7 bases from V and 0 bases from J; bases unmatched to any gene: 10. The CDR3 protein is CASTLGTSGLSSYNEQFF. In DNA, the CDR3 is TGTGCCAGCACCCTAGGGACTAGCGGGTTAAGCTCCTACAATGAGCAGTTCTTC.

Many counts were recorded for this clonotype. The chain combines TRBV12-3 or TRBV12-4 with TRBJ2-3, with 8 bases aligning to TRBD2. The CDR3 has 16 residues. The junction had 10 bases not matched to a gene; V was cut back by 5 bases and J by 3 bases. CDR3 sequence reads: CASSPLAGIRTDTQYF. CDR3 in DNA: TGTGCCAGCAGTCCATTAGCGGGAATAAGGACAGATACGCAGTATTTT.

This clonotype was detected a few times. The V gene is TRBV5-5, the J gene TRBJ2-1; a weak D match, TRBD2 (5 bases). The V end was cut by 9 bases, the J end by 5 bases, with 15 bases between. The CDR3 sequence is 13 residues long. CDR1 and CDR2 from the germline V gene are SGHKS and YYEKEE (reference sequence). The DNA of the CDR3 is TGTGCCAAACGGGGTCTGGCTGACAATGAGCAGTTCTTC. This sequence encodes CAKRGLADNEQFF.

There are many counts of this clonotype. This chain links TRBV20-1 with TRBJ2-1; 11 bases line up with TRBD2. The CDR3 is 16 residues long. Germline V CDR1 and CDR2: DFQATT, SNEGSKA (reference sequence). V was pared by 5 bases and J by 8 bases, with 14 bases of the junction left unmatched. DNA of the CDR3: TGCAGTGCTCCTGAGCCTTTAGCGGGAGGGGCTGATGAGCAGTTCTTC. Its protein is CSAPEPLAGGADEQFF.

In its sample, this clonotype was seen a few times. A junction end diverges from the germline sequence, so it may reflect a read error. This sequence joins TRBV6-1 and TRBJ2-3; TRBD2 matches 10 bases. TRBJ2-5 explains the end of the DNA better; the J call may be wrong. CDR3 size: 18 residues. Germline CDR1 reads MNHNS; CDR2 reads SASEGT. CDR3 in amino acids: CASSKATTSGSLVETQYF. CDR3 nucleotides: TGTGCCAGCAGTAAAGCTACGACTAGCGGGTCTCTTGTGGAGACCCAGTACTTC.

This clonotype showed up just a few times. The V and J genes are TRBV10-2 and TRBJ2-7; no definite D call. The CDR3 covers 14 residues. V lost 3 bases and J lost 7, with 16 bases in between. Germline V gene lookup returns CDR1 WSHSY and CDR2 SAAADI. For the CDR3, the DNA is TGCGCCAGCAGTGAAATCCCTCCTGTTCGGGAGCAGTACTTC. Amino acid sequence: CASSEIPPVREQYF.

The chain carries TRBV19 and TRBJ2-1; 10 bases are shared with TRBD2. CDR1 and CDR2 (germline): LNHDA, SQIVND (reference sequence). This CDR3 is 17 amino acids long. The V gene end was trimmed by 5 bases and the J gene end by 0 bases; junction bases not matched to a gene: 7. CDR3 nucleotides: TGTGCCAGTAGTGGGCTAGCGGGAGCCACCTCCTACAATGAGCAGTTCTTC. It codes for CASSGLAGATSYNEQFF. Full variable domain (missing parts from reference TRBV19 and TRBJ2-1): DGGITQSPKYLFRKEGQNVTLSCEQNLNHDAMYWYRQDPGQGLRLIYYSQIVNDFQKGDIAEGYSVSREKKESFPLTVTSAQKNPTAFYLCASSGLAGATSYNEQFFGPGTRLTVL.

To note about this clonotype: A much larger clone lies one base from this, so it may be a read error. The chain joins TRBV6-1 to TRBJ1-1; no definite D call. There are 16 residues in the CDR3. Germline CDR1 and CDR2: MNHNS and SASEGT. The CDR3 DNA is TGTGCCAGCAGTGAGAAGGCGGGGTACGAGTGGGCTGAAGCTTCCTTT. Encoded protein: CASSEKAGYEWAEASF.

At least ten counts were recorded for this clonotype. The rearrangement joins TRBV28 to TRBJ2-7; TRBD1 or TRBD2 may be the D gene (5 bases each). CDR1 and CDR2 (germline): MDHEN, SYDVKM. The V and J ends lost 6 bases and 0 bases respectively, with 9 bases between them. The CDR3 runs 13 residues. For the CDR3, the DNA is TGTGCCAGCAGATCAGGGAGCTCCTACGAGCAGTACTTC. This encodes CASRSGSSYEQYF.

The CDR3 sequence is CASSLIDGTQYF. The CDR3 DNA reads TGCGCCAGCAGCCTAATCGACGGGACCCAGTACTTC. This chain links TRBV4-1 with TRBJ2-5; D is uncertain. Between the trimmed V and J ends, which lost 4 bases and 7 bases, there was a span of 10 bases. Germline V lookup: CDR1 MGHRA, CDR2 YSYEKL. The CDR3 spans 12 residues.